Listed below are T cell receptor beta chains from one sample, sequenced in a study of CD8+ T cells in alopecia areata. Sequencing was performed with immunoSEQ multiplex PCR; in TCRdb, only in-frame clones are kept and a portion is missing. The repertoire includes 200,000 to 250,000 clones, around 62% of them detected once, and around 0.44% sits in the top ten. This material consisted of CD4+ T cells sorted from blood, taken at week 0. These receptors originate from a human donor with alopecia areata. Both conserved end residues are part of each CDR3. D genes are given only for firm matches. The size entry is marked missing in some rows and otherwise reads once, few, many or a size class.

- | - | TRBJ1-1 | TRBV7-9 | CASSLVRDTEAFF | TGTGCCAGCAGCTTAGTTCGAGACACTGAAGCTTTCTTT
- | - | TRBJ2-7 | TRBV14 | CASSQRSQGLFKQYF | TGTGCCAGCAGCCAAAGGTCACAGGGCCTCTTCAAGCAGTACTTC
- | TRBD2 | TRBJ2-7 | TRBV4-1 | CASSRGLVGLDSREQYF | TGCGCCAGCAGCCGAGGGCTGGTCGGACTAGATTCCCGCGAGCAGTACTTC
- | - | TRBJ2-3 | TRBV25-1 | CASSEGISTDTQYF | TGTGCCAGCAGTGAAGGTATCAGCACAGATACGCAGTATTTT
- | TRBD1 | TRBJ1-1 | TRBV14 | CASSQIWTGSLNTEAFF | TGTGCCAGCAGCCAAATTTGGACAGGATCCCTGAACACTGAAGCTTTCTTT
few | - | TRBJ1-5 | TRBV19 | CASSIRGGQTSNQPQHF | TGTGCCAGTAGTATACGTGGGGGGCAGACTAGCAATCAGCCCCAGCATTTT
- | TRBD1 | TRBJ1-1 | TRBV30 | CAWSIQGTYTEAFF | TGTGCCTGGAGTATACAGGGGACTTACACTGAAGCTTTCTTT
- | - | TRBJ2-7 | TRBV6-5 | CASRDGSSYEQYF | TGTGCCAGCCGGGACGGTAGCTCCTACGAGCAGTACTTC
- | TRBD1 | TRBJ2-7 | TRBV29-1 | CSVGGDSVFYEQYF | TGCAGCGTTGGTGGGGACAGTGTTTTCTACGAGCAGTACTTC
few | TRBD2 | TRBJ2-3 | TRBV9 | CASSVDSSGGTDTQYF | TGTGCCAGCAGCGTAGATTCTAGCGGGGGCACAGATACGCAGTATTTT
- | - | TRBJ1-2 | TRBV7-9 | CASSSTEFYGYTF | TGTGCCAGCAGTTCTACAGAGTTCTATGGCTACACCTTC
few | TRBD1 | TRBJ1-2 | TRBV30 | CAWHRGKGYTF | TGTGCCTGGCACAGGGGTAAGGGCTACACCTTC
many | - | TRBJ2-1 | TRBV19 | CASSIGENYQDRDKQFF | TGTGCCAGTAGTATAGGTGAAAACTACCAAGACCGGGATAAGCAGTTCTTC
few | TRBD1 | TRBJ2-7 | TRBV7-9 | CASSEGQYEQYF | TGTGCCAGCAGCGAGGGACAGTACGAGCAGTACTTC
- | - | TRBJ2-7 | TRBV14 | CASSQDGYEQYF | TGTGCCAGCAGCCAAGATGGATACGAGCAGTACTTC
few | - | TRBJ1-2 | TRBV29-1 | CSVDGFNGYTF | TGCAGCGTGGACGGATTCAATGGCTACACCTTC
- | - | TRBJ1-2 | TRBV2 | CATGGGASGYTF | TGTGCCACTGGAGGGGGGGCTAGTGGCTACACCTTC
few | TRBD2 | TRBJ2-7 | TRBV7-2 | CASSRANLAGYEQYF | TGTGCCAGCAGCCGAGCAAACCTAGCGGGCTACGAGCAGTACTTC
- | - | TRBJ2-7 | TRBV29-1 | CSVRGLLAGQFSYEQYF | TGCAGCGTCCGCGGACTCCTAGCTGGGCAATTCTCCTACGAGCAGTACTTC
- | - | TRBJ2-1 | TRBV5-1 | CASRRGSNEQFF | TGCGCCAGCAGAAGGGGTAGTAATGAGCAGTTCTTC
- | - | TRBJ1-1 | TRBV7-3 | CASSLRGQGSTEAFF | TGTGCCAGCAGCTTAAGGGGCCAGGGGTCCACTGAAGCTTTCTTT
- | - | TRBJ2-5 | TRBV2 | CASSVDSQETQYF | TGTGCCAGCAGTGTTGACAGCCAAGAGACCCAGTACTTC
few | - | TRBJ1-1 | TRBV4-2 | CASSPPAGRRTEAFF | TGTGCCAGCAGCCCCCCCGCAGGGAGGAGAACTGAAGCTTTCTTT
- | TRBD2 | TRBJ2-5 | TRBV2 | CASSVSGQETQYF | TGTGCCAGCAGTGTTAGCGGGCAAGAGACCCAGTACTTC
few | - | TRBJ1-1 | TRBV19 | CASSMGSRLNTEAFF | TGTGCCAGTAGTATGGGCAGCCGACTGAACACTGAAGCTTTCTTT
- | - | TRBJ1-2 | TRBV6-5 | CASSYSAGLYGYTF | TGTGCCAGCAGTTACTCGGCAGGCCTCTATGGCTACACCTTC
- | - | TRBJ1-5 | TRBV4-2 | CASGPHTDSNQPQHF | TGTGCCAGCGGACCCCACACGGATAGCAATCAGCCCCAGCATTTT
- | TRBD2 | TRBJ2-3 | TRBV19 | CASTRAGITDTQYF | TGTGCCAGCACCCGAGCGGGGATCACAGATACGCAGTATTTT
few | - | TRBJ2-7 | TRBV5-6 | CASSRPPGEQYF | TGTGCCAGCAGCCGGCCCCCAGGCGAGCAGTACTTC
- | TRBD1 | TRBJ2-7 | TRBV15 | CATSEGGAFTAYEQYF | TGTGCCACCAGCGAAGGGGGCGCGTTTACCGCCTACGAGCAGTACTTC
- | - | TRBJ1-1 | TRBV5-1 | CASSRPEAGDTEAFF | TGCGCCAGCAGCCGCCCGGAGGCCGGGGACACTGAAGCTTTCTTT
- | - | TRBJ2-1 | TRBV23-1 | CASSPLSEQFF | TGCGCCAGCAGTCCCTTGAGTGAGCAGTTCTTC
- | - | TRBJ2-7 | TRBV6-5 | CASSPSTAAYEQYF | TGTGCCAGCAGTCCATCGACAGCAGCCTACGAGCAGTACTTC
medium-sized | TRBD2 | TRBJ2-4 | TRBV7-8 | CASSRGGSSNIQYF | TGTGCCAGCAGCCGGGGGGGCAGCTCGAACATTCAGTACTTC
- | - | TRBJ1-1 | TRBV6-5 | CASSYSTGAEAFF | TGTGCCAGCAGTTACTCGACGGGGGCTGAAGCTTTCTTT
once | - | TRBJ1-1 | TRBV30 | CAWSMGNTEAFF | TGTGCCTGGAGTATGGGGAACACTGAAGCTTTCTTT
- | - | TRBJ1-5 | TRBV30 | CAWSNGQSSNQPQHF | TGTGCCTGGAGTAATGGACAGTCTAGCAATCAGCCCCAGCATTTT
- | - | TRBJ1-5 | TRBV6-1 | CASSERAAGNQPQHF | TGTGCCAGCAGTGAACGGGCCGCGGGCAATCAGCCCCAGCATTTT
- | - | TRBJ2-7 | TRBV2 | CASASLGGGYEQYF | TGTGCCAGCGCTTCCCTAGGAGGGGGCTACGAGCAGTACTTC
- | - | TRBJ2-2 | TRBV25-1 | CASTSRGWTGELFF | TGTGCCAGCACGTCCAGGGGTTGGACCGGGGAGCTGTTTTTT
- | TRBD1 | TRBJ2-3 | TRBV2 | CAALQGQRTDTQYF | TGTGCCGCCCTTCAGGGACAGCGCACAGATACGCAGTATTTT
few | - | TRBJ2-7 | TRBV4-1 | CASSLRRGYEQYF | TGCGCCAGCAGCCTCCGGAGGGGGTACGAGCAGTACTTC
- | - | TRBJ1-1 | TRBV30 | CAWMGGNTEAFF | TGTGCCTGGATGGGGGGGAACACTGAAGCTTTCTTT
- | TRBD1 | TRBJ1-6 | TRBV29-1 | CSVRRDRGPLHF | TGCAGCGTTCGCCGGGACAGGGGGCCCCTCCACTTT
- | - | TRBJ2-1 | TRBV4-1 | CASSSYTGNEQFF | TGCGCCAGCAGCTCGTACACCGGGAATGAGCAGTTCTTC